This passage covers 24 T cell receptor beta chains from one sample sequenced in a study of vaccination effects on CD4 cells after COVID-19. Their recognized antigens are unknown. The method was immunoSEQ multiplex PCR; TCRdb's version includes in-frame clones alone and lacks a portion of them. Of around 50,000 clones in the sample, about 77% were seen once. ViraFEST expansion of antigen-specific CD4+ T cells with viral peptide pools preceded sequencing. The authors isolated CD4+ T cells after 9 to 10 days of culture. The person was diagnosed with PCR-confirmed SARS-CoV-2 infection between March and December 2020. The starting material was CD4+ T cells from PBMCs cultured with HIV peptides, obtained before COVID-19 vaccination. Described subset: HIV-1 Nef peptide pool negative control/reference culture. The receptor set was obtained from a human donor who had a prior SARS-CoV-2 infection.

This clone was seen once. This chain connects TRBV5-8 to TRBJ2-1; 7 nucleotides align to TRBD1. V lost 4 bases, J lost 3 bases, and 7 bases stayed unmatched. Looked up from germline, CDR1 is SGHTS and CDR2 is YDEGEE. The CDR3 has 15 amino acids. As DNA, the CDR3 is TGTGCCAGCAGCCCGGGGACAGACTACTACAATGAGCAGTTCTTC. Translating gives CASSPGTDYYNEQFF.

V usage is TRBV9 and J usage is TRBJ2-7; 9 positions agree with TRBD2. Germline V gives CDR1 SGDLS, CDR2 YYNGEE. J was trimmed by 3 bases and V by 5 bases; bases with no gene match: 12. This CDR3 is 16 amino acids long. For the CDR3, the DNA is TGTGCCAGCAGTAGGGGCGTGTCTAGCGGGGACTACGAGCAGTACTTC. As protein: CASSRGVSSGDYEQYF.

The chain links TRBV15 to TRBJ2-7; no definite D call. This CDR3 is 16 amino acids long. With 4 bases removed from V and 3 bases from J, the gap between germline ends came to 19 bases. Germline loops: CDR1 LNHNV, CDR2 YYDKDF (reference sequence). As DNA, the CDR3 is TGTGCCACCAGCACTGTTACGGAGACCCTTTACTACGAGCAGTACTTC. It codes for CATSTVTETLYYEQYF.

The J gene is TRBJ1-2, the V gene TRBV5-4, with 10 nucleotides matching TRBD1. In germline, CDR1 is SGHNT, CDR2 YYREEE (reference sequence). Unmatched junction bases numbered 10, after V lost 4 bases and J lost 13 bases. CDR3 length equals 13 residues. DNA for the CDR3: TGTGCCAGCAGCCCCGGGACAGGGGAATATCGCACCTTC. It specifies CASSPGTGEYRTF.

The V call is TRBV3-1 (or the pseudogene TRBV3-2), the J call TRBJ1-6; TRBD1 matches 10 bases. The CDR3 contains 16 residues. The ends lost 4 bases at V and 17 bases at J; junction bases unmatched: 17. Per germline, CDR1 LGHDT and CDR2 YNNKEL (reference sequence). For the CDR3, the DNA is TGTGCCAGCAGCCGACTAGTCAGACAGGGGGCCGCCCCTATCCACTTT. This translates into CASSRLVRQGAAPIHF.

The chain employs TRBV28 and TRBJ2-7; a weak D match, TRBD1 (6 bases). V lost 7 bases and J 3 bases, leaving 13 bases between the germline ends. Germline CDR1 reads MDHEN; CDR2 reads SYDVKM. This CDR3 region has 13 residues. Here the CDR3 reads CASNIKQGYEQYF. The DNA for the CDR3 is TGTGCCAGCAATATTAAACAGGGCTACGAGCAGTACTTC. The complete variable domain, with remaining parts taken from reference TRBV28 and TRBJ2-7, reads DVKVTQSSRYLVKRTGEKVFLECVQDMDHENMFWYRQDPGLGLRLIYFSYDVKMKEKGDIPEGYSVSREKKERFSLILESASTNQTSMYLCASNIKQGYEQYFGPGTRLTVT.

The rearrangement joins TRBV11-2 to TRBJ2-1; 12 bases align to TRBD2. V lost 5 bases to trimming and J lost 8 bases; unmatched junction nucleotides: 7. The CDR3 contains 15 residues. Germline values: CDR1 SGHAT, CDR2 FQNNGV. The CDR3, as DNA: TGTGCCAGCAGCCCAGGACTAGCGGGAACCGATGAGCAGTTCTTC. As protein: CASSPGLAGTDEQFF.

The table lists this clone with a few counts. The chain couples TRBV5-1 to TRBJ1-6; 12 nucleotides agree with TRBD1. V dropped 5 bases and J dropped 10; count of bases not matched to a gene: 7. From germline, CDR1 is SGHRS and CDR2 YFSETQ. The CDR3 runs 15 residues. CDR3 DNA: TGCGCCAGCAGTGAGGGACAGGGGGCTTACTCACCCCTCCACTTT. Its protein product is CASSEGQGAYSPLHF.

This clone was observed a handful of times. The chain is built from TRBV7-9 and TRBJ2-7, with D perhaps assigned TRBD1 or TRBD2 (5 bases each). The CDR3 sequence is 14 residues long. Germline CDR1 is SEHNR and CDR2 is FQNEAQ (reference sequence). V was trimmed by 3 bases and J by 6 bases, leaving 15 bases between them. CDR3: CASSFTRGSSEQYF. CDR3 DNA: TGTGCCAGCAGCTTCACTAGGGGTTCTTCCGAGCAGTACTTC. Full variable domain (missing parts from reference TRBV7-9 and TRBJ2-7): DTGVSQNPRHKITKRGQNVTFRCDPISEHNRLYWYRQTLGQGPEFLTYFQNEAQLEKSRLLSDRFSAERPKGSFSTLEIQRTEQGDSAMYLCASSFTRGSSEQYFGPGTRLTVT.

This chain joins TRBV6-2 or TRBV6-3 and TRBJ1-5, with TRBD1 identical over 8 bases. Trimming at V came to 4 bases and at J to 0 bases, leaving 5 bases not matched to a gene. This CDR3 is built from 16 residues. From germline, CDR1 is MNHEY and CDR2 SVGEGT. The CDR3: CASSFRQGSSNQPQHF. DNA of the CDR3: TGTGCCAGCAGTTTTCGACAGGGGTCTAGCAATCAGCCCCAGCATTTT.

The V gene is TRBV18, the J gene TRBJ2-7; 11 positions match TRBD2. The trim removed 1 base at V and 6 bases at J, leaving 14 bases unmatched. CDR3 size: 18 residues. Germline V gene sequence: CDR1 KGHSH, CDR2 LQKENI. The CDR3 sequence: CASSPLPTSGGKGREQYF. The DNA for the CDR3 is TGTGCCAGCTCACCACTCCCTACTAGCGGGGGAAAGGGTCGCGAGCAGTACTTC.

The rearrangement links TRBV18 to TRBJ2-1, with D tentatively TRBD1 or TRBD2 (5 bases each). CDR1 KGHSH and CDR2 LQKENI come from the germline V gene. This CDR3 has 16 residues. Trimming stripped 5 bases from V and 1 base from J, with 15 bases between. CDR3 sequence reads: CASSGKGRGSYNEQFF. CDR3 DNA sequence: TGTGCCAGCTCAGGGAAGGGACGGGGATCCTACAATGAGCAGTTCTTC.

This sequence joins TRBV18 and TRBJ2-7; tentatively, D is TRBD1 (6 bases). With 4 bases removed from V and 7 bases from J, the gap between germline ends came to 20 bases. The CDR3 spans 15 residues. Germline values: CDR1 KGHSH, CDR2 LQKENI. The CDR3 loop reads CASSRTLTGPREQYF. CDR3 DNA: TGTGCCAGCTCACGAACTTTAACAGGGCCTCGGGAGCAGTACTTC.

This clone was observed a handful of times. The CDR3 DNA follows: TGTGCCAGCAGCGTAGCTACAGGGGGAGAAGCTTTCTTT. Translation gives CASSVATGGEAFF. The genes are TRBV9 and TRBJ1-1, with TRBD1 matching 8 bases. J gave up 8 bases and V 0 bases, and 3 bases lay outside the gene matches. Germline CDR1 and CDR2: SGDLS and YYNGEE. The CDR3 runs 13 residues.

This sequence joins TRBV27 and TRBJ2-7; D not resolved. Deletions cut 8 bases from V and 5 bases from J, with 10 bases between. Germline assignment: CDR1 MNHEY and CDR2 SMNVEV (reference sequence). This CDR3 region has 11 residues. This CDR3 is CASGRFDEQYF. For the CDR3, the DNA is TGTGCCAGCGGAAGGTTCGACGAGCAGTACTTC.

The rearrangement joins TRBV7-9 to TRBJ1-4, with D hard to call. V was trimmed by 5 bases and J by 0 bases, leaving 10 bases between them. Germline loops: CDR1 SEHNR, CDR2 FQNEAQ (reference sequence). This CDR3 has 15 residues. The chain's CDR3 is CASSTLGATNEKLFF. The CDR3 nucleotides read TGTGCCAGCAGCACCCTGGGTGCAACTAATGAAAAACTGTTTTTT.

This chain joins TRBV7-8 and TRBJ1-6; D unclear. This CDR3 has 17 amino acids. Per germline, CDR1 SGHVS and CDR2 FQNEAQ. With 4 bases removed from V and 5 bases from J, the gap between germline ends came to 18 bases. This CDR3 is CASSSAATQDDNSPLHF. DNA for the CDR3: TGTGCCAGCAGCTCCGCGGCCACGCAGGATGATAATTCACCCCTCCACTTT.

The DNA of the CDR3 is TGTGCCAGCAGCTTACTCCCCGGGACAGGGTACACAGATACGCAGTATTTT. Translation gives CASSLLPGTGYTDTQYF. The chain recombines TRBV11-2 with TRBJ2-3; the match to TRBD1 covers 9 bases. This CDR3 is 17 amino acids long. CDR1 is SGHAT, CDR2 FQNNGV, per germline. J was trimmed by 2 bases and V by 2 bases; bases with no gene match: 8.

The chain recombines TRBV6-5 with TRBJ2-1, with 10 bases matching TRBD2. After removal of 6 bases from V and 9 bases from J, the junction contained 8 bases not matched to a gene. Germline V lookup: CDR1 MNHEY, CDR2 SVGAGI. This CDR3 is 14 amino acids long. The CDR3 bases are TGTGCCAGCAGCTCAAGCGGGACTAGCGTTGAGCAGTTCTTC. It encodes CASSSSGTSVEQFF.

V gene TRBV24-1 combines with J gene TRBJ2-7, with a tentative D call TRBD2 (7 bases). Germline-derived CDR1 and CDR2 are KGHDR and SFDVKD. The CDR3 runs to 17 residues. V was cut by 5 bases and J by 2 bases, with 21 bases left in between. The CDR3 loop is CATSGGGGLMLTYEQYF. The CDR3 DNA follows: TGTGCCACCAGTGGAGGGGGAGGGTTAATGTTGACCTACGAGCAGTACTTC.

This chain uses TRBV14 with TRBJ2-1; D uncertain. This CDR3 has 14 residues. Germline CDR1 SGHDN, CDR2 FVKESK. Trimming took off 0 bases at V and 5 bases at J, with 8 bases between the two ends. The CDR3 DNA is TGTGCCAGCAGCCAAGATTCCAGGAACAATGAGCAGTTCTTC. The encoded protein is CASSQDSRNNEQFF.

The gene calls are TRBV7-2 and TRBJ2-5, with D perhaps given as TRBD1 or TRBD2 (5 bases each). The CDR3 has 15 amino acids. V lost 2 bases to trimming and J lost 2 bases, with 12 bases between them. Germline assignment: CDR1 SGHTA and CDR2 FQGNSA. For the CDR3, the DNA is TGTGCCAGCAGCTTATGGGGGTTCCTTCAAGAGACCCAGTACTTC. This sequence encodes CASSLWGFLQETQYF.

The rearrangement links TRBV20-1 to TRBJ1-2; D not certain. The V end lost 5 bases, the J end lost 6 bases, and 10 bases lay between the germline ends. The CDR3 length is 11 residues. From germline, CDR1 is DFQATT and CDR2 SNEGSKA (reference sequence). CDR3 sequence (DNA): TGCAGTGCTCTTGACGGTGATGGCTACACCTTC. It yields the protein CSALDGDGYTF.

This chain connects TRBV2 to TRBJ2-7, with 16 positions matching TRBD2. The CDR3 is made up of 17 amino acids. V shed 7 bases, J shed 1 base, and the junction held 7 bases outside the gene matches. Germline lookup yields CDR1 SNHLY and CDR2 FYNNEI. The DNA of the CDR3 is TGTGCCAGCACTGGGACTAGCGGGGGGGTGGCATCCTACGAGCAGTACTTC. Translation gives CASTGTSGGVASYEQYF.